This passage covers 27 T cell receptor beta chains from one sample sequenced in a study of response to subunit inactivated influenza vaccine. MiXCR, applied by TCRdb to the RT-PCR reads, yields one record per CDR3 protein. The data hold a few hundred thousand distinct CDR3 sequences, with less than 15% observed a single time. The sequencing used non-naive T cells sorted from PBMCs, collected 14 days before vaccination. These TCRs come from a man between 45 and 60 years old who received an inactivated influenza vaccine.

The J gene is TRBJ2-7, the V gene TRBV5-5; 7 nucleotides align to TRBD2. Germline CDR1 reads SGHKS; CDR2 reads YYEKEE (reference sequence). The J segment lost 5 bases and the V segment lost 4 bases, leaving 12 bases of the junction unmatched. CDR3 size: 15 residues. CDR3 DNA: TGTGCCAGCAGCGATGGGTTGGGGGGGAGAAACGAGCAGTACTTC. The encoded protein is CASSDGLGGRNEQYF.

This clonotype occurred once. The chain uses TRBV20-1 and TRBJ2-1; TRBD1 might be the D (5 bases). The CDR3 covers 15 residues. V dropped 1 base and J dropped 4 bases, with 14 bases sitting between them. Germline-derived CDR1 and CDR2 are DFQATT and SNEGSKA (reference sequence). CDR3 nucleotide sequence: TGCAGTGCTAGAGTTTTCGCAGGGCGTTACAATGAGCAGTTCTTC. It is translated as CSARVFAGRYNEQFF.

As DNA, the CDR3 is TGCAGTGCCAACAAAGCCCGGGGGGGCCGCACAGATACGCAGTATTTT. It encodes CSANKARGGRTDTQYF. V gene TRBV20-1 combines with J gene TRBJ2-3, with TRBD2 matching over 8 bases. Germline V gene data show CDR1 as DFQATT and CDR2 as SNEGSKA (reference sequence). The CDR3 loop spans 16 amino acids. The V and J ends lost 6 bases and 1 base, in that order; junction bases with no gene match: 12.

The rearrangement links TRBV15 to TRBJ2-1; a weak D match, TRBD2 (5 bases). V lost 0 bases and J lost 6, with 9 bases in between. CDR1 and CDR2 (germline): LNHNV, YYDKDF (reference sequence). This CDR3 comprises 14 residues. CDR3 DNA sequence: TGTGCCACCAGCAGAGATTTCGGACTCAATGAGCAGTTCTTC. Its protein product is CATSRDFGLNEQFF.

The V gene is TRBV27, the J gene TRBJ2-1; D ambiguous. V was trimmed by 5 bases and J by 0 bases, leaving 11 bases between them. The germline CDR1 and CDR2 sequences are MNHEY and SMNVEV (reference sequence). This CDR3 has 15 amino acids. CDR3: CASSETLRSYNEQFF. CDR3 DNA sequence: TGTGCCAGCAGTGAGACTTTGCGCTCCTACAATGAGCAGTTCTTC.

The table lists this clonotype with a few counts. V gene TRBV2 combines with J gene TRBJ1-5, with 7 bases lining up with TRBD1. V dropped 4 bases and J dropped 7; count of bases not matched to a gene: 7. The length of the CDR3 is 14 residues. From germline, CDR1 is SNHLY and CDR2 FYNNEI. CDR3 amino acids: CASSVRQGMQPQHF. CDR3 nucleotides: TGTGCCAGCAGTGTCCGACAGGGCATGCAGCCCCAGCATTTT.

This clonotype has only a few counts. This sequence joins TRBV5-1 and TRBJ2-7; 10 bases agree with TRBD2. In germline, CDR1 is SGHRS, CDR2 YFSETQ. V trimming: 5 bases; J trimming: 3 bases; junction bases outside the gene matches: 8. The CDR3 runs 15 residues. CDR3 region: CASSLTSGPVYEQYF. CDR3 sequence (DNA): TGCGCCAGCAGTTTGACTAGCGGGCCAGTCTACGAGCAGTACTTC.

This clonotype was recorded many times. The genes are TRBV11-2 and TRBJ1-6; 7 nucleotides line up with TRBD1. This CDR3 has 15 amino acids. CDR1 is SGHAT, CDR2 FQNNGV, per germline. Trimming removed 7 bases from V and 8 bases from J; junction bases left unmatched: 11. This CDR3 reads CASTHRQGYDSPLHF. The CDR3 coding sequence is TGTGCCAGCACCCACCGACAGGGTTACGATTCACCCCTCCACTTT.

The V and J genes are TRBV20-1 and TRBJ1-2; TRBD1 matches at 9 bases. The V gene's germline CDR1 is DFQATT and CDR2 SNEGSKA (reference sequence). Unmatched junction bases numbered 14, after V lost 1 base and J lost 5 bases. CDR3 size: 17 residues. CDR3 loop: CSARGRDRATPLYGYTF. CDR3 DNA: TGCAGTGCTAGAGGCCGGGACAGGGCTACCCCCTTATATGGCTACACCTTC.

To note about this clonotype: The germline gene is not matched at one end of the junction; a read error may be the cause. V usage is TRBV24-1 and J usage is TRBJ2-2; possible D gene TRBD2, 5 bases. CDR3 length: 12 residues. Germline lookup yields CDR1 KGHDR and CDR2 SFDVKD. Written as DNA, the CDR3 is TGTGCCACCAGTGATGTCTCCGGGGAGATGTTTTTT. Translated: CATSDVSGEMFF.

This chain links TRBV5-1 with TRBJ1-1; 9 nucleotides match TRBD1. The V segment lost 3 bases and the J segment 1 base; nucleotides outside the gene matches: 10. Germline lookup yields CDR1 SGHRS and CDR2 YFSETQ. The CDR3 contains 17 residues. The CDR3 DNA follows: TGCGCCAGCAGCTCCGTCCCGGGACAGGGTTGGAACACTGAAGCTTTCTTT. Translated, it gives CASSSVPGQGWNTEAFF.

The chain couples TRBV11-2 to TRBJ2-5; D is undetermined. The CDR3 runs 14 residues. Germline CDR1 reads SGHAT; CDR2 reads FQNNGV. V dropped 5 bases and J dropped 5 bases, with 15 bases sitting between them. The CDR3 is CASSAGRLRETQYF. As DNA, the CDR3 is TGTGCCAGCAGCGCAGGACGGCTCAGGGAGACCCAGTACTTC.

Only a few counts were recorded for this clonotype. The rearrangement joins TRBV20-1 to TRBJ2-3, with TRBD2 identical over 9 bases. Germline CDR1 is DFQATT and CDR2 is SNEGSKA (reference sequence). The CDR3 runs to 13 residues. The CDR3 DNA follows: TGCACCCCAACTAGCGGGAGCACAGATACGCAGTATTTT. Residues: CTPTSGSTDTQYF.

The J gene is TRBJ2-3, the V gene TRBV10-3, with a tentative D call TRBD2 (5 bases). The CDR3 runs 13 residues. V lost 6 bases and J 6 bases, leaving 13 bases between the germline ends. CDR1 is ENHRY, CDR2 SYGVKD, per germline. The CDR3: CAISRPGTDTQYF. CDR3 DNA sequence: TGTGCCATCAGCAGACCGGGAACGGATACGCAGTATTTT.

This rearrangement joins TRBV12-3 or TRBV12-4 to TRBJ2-7; a weak D match, TRBD1 (5 bases). V gave up 8 bases and J gave up 3 bases, with 14 bases separating them. This CDR3 is built from 13 residues. The CDR3 coding sequence is TGTGCCAGCGGGAAAGCAGGGTTCTACGAGCAGTACTTC. This encodes CASGKAGFYEQYF.

This clonotype was counted a few times. The chain uses TRBV12-3 or TRBV12-4 and TRBJ2-1; D is undetermined. Trimming shortened V by 5 bases and J by 0 bases, and 20 bases separated the two germline ends. There are 18 residues in the CDR3. The CDR3 bases are TGTGCCAGCAGTCCACCGGTTCTTAGCCAGAGCTCCTACAATGAGCAGTTCTTC. This encodes CASSPPVLSQSSYNEQFF.

This chain joins TRBV7-2 and TRBJ2-7; 7 bases align to TRBD2. The V gene's germline CDR1 is SGHTA and CDR2 FQGNSA. V lost 1 base, J lost 6 bases, and 6 bases stayed unmatched. CDR3 length: 14 amino acids. The DNA of the CDR3 is TGTGCCAGCAGCTTAGTGGGGGGGGAGGGCGAGCAGTACTTC. This codes for CASSLVGGEGEQYF. The full variable domain, completed using reference TRBV7-2 and TRBJ2-7, is GAGVSQSPSNKVTEKGKDVELRCDPISGHTALYWYRQSLGQGLEFLIYFQGNSAPDKSGLPSDRFSAERTGGSVSTLTIQRTQQEDSAVYLCASSLVGGEGEQYFGPGTRLTVT.

The J gene is TRBJ2-5, the V gene TRBV28, with no clear D. The CDR3 has 15 residues. The ends were cut back, 6 bases at V and 5 bases at J, with 19 bases in the middle. Germline V gives CDR1 MDHEN, CDR2 SYDVKM. The CDR3 DNA is TGTGCCAGCAGCTCCCCACCCCAATCAGCTGAGACCCAGTACTTC. Translating gives CASSSPPQSAETQYF.

There are many counts of this clonotype. The CDR3 DNA is TGTGCCAGCAGCGTAGGGGTACAGGGCCACACCGGGGAGCTGTTTTTT. It yields the protein CASSVGVQGHTGELFF. The chain employs TRBV9 and TRBJ2-2, with a weak D call TRBD1 (6 bases). The CDR3 runs 16 residues. Trimming left V 0 bases short and J 3 bases short, with 12 bases between. CDR1 and CDR2 (germline): SGDLS, YYNGEE.

This clonotype was seen at least ten times. This chain joins TRBV12-3 or TRBV12-4 and TRBJ2-1; TRBD1 agrees at 8 bases. The CDR3 length is 14 residues. J lost 2 bases, V lost 6 bases, and 3 bases had no gene match. The CDR3 DNA is TGTGCCAGCAGCCCGACAGGGGCCTACAATGAGCAGTTCTTC. Translating gives CASSPTGAYNEQFF.

The gene calls are TRBV5-1 and TRBJ2-2; 13 positions agree with TRBD2. CDR1 and CDR2 (germline): SGHRS, YFSETQ. J gave up 3 bases and V 0 bases, and 11 bases lay outside the gene matches. CDR3 length equals 20 residues. The CDR3 here is CASSLATSGGPYADTGELFF. CDR3 bases: TGCGCCAGCAGCTTGGCGACTAGCGGGGGGCCTTATGCCGACACCGGGGAGCTGTTTTTT.

This clonotype was counted at least ten times. The chain links TRBV20-1 to TRBJ2-5; D gene uncertain. The CDR3 contains 16 residues. Germline V CDR1 and CDR2: DFQATT, SNEGSKA (reference sequence). Deletions cut 1 base from V and 2 bases from J, with 17 bases between. In nucleotides, the CDR3 is TGCAGTGCTAGAGCCAACGGCAGGTATTTGCAAGAGACCCAGTACTTC. It translates to CSARANGRYLQETQYF.

The gene calls are TRBV2 and TRBJ2-7, with 10 bases identical to TRBD1. Germline V gene sequence: CDR1 SNHLY, CDR2 FYNNEI. After removal of 5 bases from V and 4 bases from J, the junction contained 8 bases not matched to a gene. The CDR3 sequence is 15 residues long. The CDR3 reads CASSPQGQGTYEQYF. The CDR3 DNA sequence: TGTGCCAGCAGTCCCCAGGGACAGGGGACATACGAGCAGTACTTC.

The CDR3 here is CASSAGGPKTQYF. As DNA, the CDR3 is TGTGCCAGCAGCGCCGGGGGCCCCAAGACCCAGTACTTC. The chain joins TRBV2 to TRBJ2-5, with D perhaps TRBD1 or TRBD2 (6 bases each). CDR1 SNHLY and CDR2 FYNNEI come from the germline V gene. The CDR3 loop spans 13 amino acids. The V end lost 6 bases, the J end lost 6 bases, and 14 bases lay between the germline ends.

This clonotype was counted only a few times. The chain recombines TRBV10-3 with TRBJ2-1, with 8 bases lining up with TRBD2. The CDR3 has 16 residues. With V trimmed by 0 bases and J by 3 bases, 4 bases remained unmatched. Germline V gene lookup returns CDR1 ENHRY and CDR2 SYGVKD. Here the CDR3 reads CAISESPSGYYNEQFF. Written as DNA, the CDR3 is TGTGCCATCAGTGAGTCCCCTAGCGGGTACTACAATGAGCAGTTCTTC.

In its sample, this clonotype was seen many times. The CDR3 reads CASRGGLTEAFF. The CDR3 region has the DNA TGTGCCAGCAGGGGTGGGCTGACTGAAGCTTTCTTT. The chain recombines TRBV6-5 with TRBJ1-1; D gene ambiguous. CDR1 and CDR2 (germline): MNHEY, SVGAGI. Trimming shortened V by 6 bases and J by 5 bases, and 10 bases separated the two germline ends. The CDR3 sequence is 12 residues long.

This clonotype has only a few counts. The CDR3: CASRQAGSYYGYTF. The CDR3 nucleotides are TGTGCCAGCAGGCAGGCCGGGTCCTACTATGGCTACACCTTC. The chain couples TRBV3-1 to TRBJ1-2, with D unclear. Trimming removed 6 bases at V and 3 bases at J, with 14 bases between. The CDR3 totals 14 residues. The germline V gene has CDR1 LGHDT and CDR2 YNNKEL (reference sequence).